The clone carrying this TCR beta chain was seen only a few times. What it binds is unknown. Time point denoted: pre-sensitization, week 0. Stated treatment: therapeutic diphenylcyclopropenone sensitization with weekly scalp DPC. The sample originates from a study of human T cells and chemical hapten exposure. Overall study context: Chiefly female patients presented with alopecia areata, totalis or universalis. Slight volume differences across pooled libraries mainly accounted for varying per-sample TCR yields. Points from the study as a whole: Compared to controls, expanded TCRs made significantly more large clusters of similar CDR3s.

TCRdb re-analysed the RACE reads in MiXCR, keeping a single row per CDR3 protein. The table records around 330,000 distinct CDR3 sequences, 5.5% of them present only once. The CDR3 covers 13 residues. The V and J ends lost 0 bases and 10 bases, in that order; junction bases with no gene match: 4. Germline V gene lookup returns CDR1 SGHRS and CDR2 YFSETQ. This chain joins TRBV5-1 and TRBJ2-1, with 7 bases lining up with TRBD1. Sequencing was performed on whole blood, taken in connection with sensitization to the hapten diphenylcyclopropenone (DPC). The TCR was taken from a woman aged 18-35 years with alopecia areata. Some clones in this sample may be carry-over from other donors' samples. In nucleotides, the CDR3 is TGCGCCAGCAGCTTGGGCGACAGGGTCGAGCAGTTCTTC. Protein: CASSLGDRVEQFF.